The sample holds a few counts of the clone carrying this T cell receptor beta chain. The data were taken from a study of identical twins. TCRdb re-called the 5' RACE reads with MiXCR, one entry per CDR3 protein. The sample consists of 1,800,000 or so distinct CDR3 sequences, about 32% of them appearing once. Per germline, CDR1 SEHNR and CDR2 FQNEAQ (reference sequence). This CDR3 has 16 residues. V lost 5 bases, J lost 2 bases, and 8 bases stayed unmatched. The chain links TRBV7-9 to TRBJ2-3, with 9 bases matching TRBD2. The TCR originated in a newborn girl in good health. Sequenced input: cord blood. The CDR3 region has the DNA TGTGCCAGCAGCCAGTTAGCGGGGGCCACCACAGATACGCAGTATTTT. Translation: CASSQLAGATTDTQYF.